The 25 T cell receptor beta chains reported below all come from one sample, sequenced in a study of identical twins. TCRdb re-called the 5' RACE reads with MiXCR, one entry per CDR3 protein. The sample has under 1 million distinct CDR3 sequences; more than 9% are singletons. This sample was also put to use in a study of yellow fever vaccine responses in identical twins.

Sequencing was done on a sample of PBMCs. These receptors were collected from a woman between 18 and 29 years old in good health.

There are a few counts of this clonotype. The chain couples TRBV29-1 to TRBJ2-2; a weak D match, TRBD2 (6 bases). The CDR3 sequence is 14 residues long. Deletions cut 6 bases from V and 0 bases from J, with 11 bases between. Germline values: CDR1 SQVTM, CDR2 ANQGSEA. The chain's CDR3 is CSVPGTANTGELFF. In DNA, the CDR3 is TGCAGCGTCCCCGGGACTGCGAACACCGGGGAGCTGTTTTTT.

This clonotype was seen a few times. The chain joins TRBV12-3 or TRBV12-4 to TRBJ1-5; TRBD1 agrees at 7 bases. This CDR3 contains 15 residues. Trimming cost V 7 bases and J 6 bases; bases outside gene matches: 12. CDR3 residues: CASILGVQGGQPQHF. The DNA of the CDR3 is TGTGCCAGCATCCTTGGGGTGCAGGGGGGTCAGCCCCAGCATTTT.

Only a few counts were recorded for this clonotype. The rearrangement links TRBV6-6 to TRBJ2-2; tentatively, D is TRBD1 or TRBD2 (5 bases each). Trimming stripped 7 bases from V and 7 bases from J, with 10 bases between. CDR1 is MNHNY and CDR2 is SVGAGI in the germline V gene (reference sequence). The CDR3 covers 12 residues. CDR3 sequence reads: CASISGSGELFF. The DNA for the CDR3 is TGTGCCAGCATTTCAGGGAGCGGGGAGCTGTTTTTT.

The chain combines TRBV27 with TRBJ1-5; D gene ambiguous. Trimming cost V 8 bases and J 6 bases, with 20 bases left between them. From germline, CDR1 is MNHEY and CDR2 SMNVEV (reference sequence). The length of the CDR3 is 15 residues. The CDR3 loop reads CASAPIKVIGQPQHF. Here the CDR3 DNA reads TGTGCCAGCGCACCCATTAAGGTGATCGGTCAGCCCCAGCATTTT.

CDR3 coding DNA: TGCAGCGTTGTTCGGCGCGAGCAGTACGTC. Its protein is CSVVRREQYV. V and J are TRBV29-1 and TRBJ2-7; D gene ambiguous. Germline CDR1 reads SQVTM; CDR2 reads ANQGSEA. Trimming removed 4 bases from V and 6 bases from J, with 7 bases in between. The CDR3 consists of 10 residues.

This clonotype was picked up many times. The V and J genes are TRBV12-3 or TRBV12-4 and TRBJ1-2; no reliable D call. The V and J ends lost 7 bases and 8 bases respectively, with 14 bases between them. The CDR3 sequence is 12 residues long. CDR3 loop: CASTWEWRGYTF. The CDR3 DNA is TGTGCCAGCACCTGGGAGTGGCGAGGCTACACCTTC.

This chain joins TRBV7-9 and TRBJ2-1, with unresolved D. The CDR3 covers 16 residues. Per germline, CDR1 SEHNR and CDR2 FQNEAQ (reference sequence). The V end was cut by 5 bases, the J end by 0 bases, with 14 bases between. The CDR3 here is CASSPGWTSSYNEQFF. In DNA, the CDR3 is TGTGCCAGCAGCCCAGGCTGGACCAGCTCCTACAATGAGCAGTTCTTC.

The rearrangement links TRBV20-1 to TRBJ2-5; D is undetermined. Looked up from germline, CDR1 is DFQATT and CDR2 is SNEGSKA (reference sequence). V lost 6 bases to trimming and J lost 5 bases, with 1 base between them. The CDR3 extends over 8 amino acids. CDR3 amino acids: CSAETQYF. In DNA, the CDR3 is TGCAGTGCGGAGACCCAGTACTTC.

Points on this clonotype: This may arise from a read error, as a much more abundant clone is one base away. J is TRBJ1-2 and V is TRBV28; D is undetermined. The germline CDR1 and CDR2 sequences are MDHEN and SYDVKM. The CDR3 totals 11 residues. Trimming removed 3 bases from V and 7 bases from J, with 6 bases in between. The CDR3 loop is CASSFLFGYTF. The CDR3 nucleotides read TGTGCCAGCAGTTTCCTCTTTGGCTACACCTTC.

The table lists this clonotype with a count of one. V is TRBV19 and J is TRBJ2-5, with D perhaps matching TRBD2 (6 bases). V lost 3 bases and J lost 4, with 12 bases in between. Germline V gene lookup returns CDR1 LNHDA and CDR2 SQIVND (reference sequence). This CDR3 has 14 residues. Written as DNA, the CDR3 is TGTGCCAGTAGTATCACTCCTAGCGTAGAGACCCAGTACTTC. As protein: CASSITPSVETQYF.

This clonotype has just a few counts. V gene TRBV3-1 combines with J gene TRBJ2-1; D gene uncertain. The V and J ends lost 0 bases and 2 bases respectively, with 8 bases between them. The CDR3 is made up of 15 amino acids. Germline V gene data show CDR1 as LGHDT and CDR2 as YNNKEL (reference sequence). The CDR3 region is CASSQDTSPYNEQFF. CDR3 DNA sequence: TGTGCCAGCAGCCAAGATACCAGCCCCTACAATGAGCAGTTCTTC.

This clonotype has just a few counts. V is TRBV7-9 and J is TRBJ2-3; TRBD1 might be the D (5 bases). Germline V gene lookup returns CDR1 SEHNR and CDR2 FQNEAQ (reference sequence). This CDR3 region has 14 residues. V was cut by 5 bases and J by 3 bases, with 12 bases left in between. In DNA form, the CDR3 reads TGTGCCAGCAGCGCCCAAAGGGGAACAGATACGCAGTATTTT. This sequence encodes CASSAQRGTDTQYF.

The V and J genes are TRBV12-3 or TRBV12-4 and TRBJ1-1, with D possibly being TRBD1 (6 bases). This CDR3 region has 15 residues. Deletions cut 8 bases from V and 0 bases from J, with 16 bases between. The CDR3, as DNA: TGTGCCAGCTCGACAGGTGGAGGGTTGAACACTGAAGCTTTCTTT. Its protein is CASSTGGGLNTEAFF.

The J gene is TRBJ2-3, the V gene TRBV9; D tentatively reads TRBD1 or TRBD2 (5 bases each). Germline CDR1 and CDR2: SGDLS and YYNGEE. Trimming left V 6 bases short and J 0 bases short, with 14 bases between. The CDR3 covers 15 residues. This CDR3 reads CASTQWDRSTDTQYF. The CDR3 region has the DNA TGTGCCAGCACCCAGTGGGACCGAAGCACAGATACGCAGTATTTT.

This clonotype has a count of ten or more. The chain joins TRBV10-3 to TRBJ2-3, with unresolved D. Germline CDR1 ENHRY, CDR2 SYGVKD. V lost 3 bases and J lost 7, with 14 bases in between. This CDR3 is built from 14 residues. The CDR3 reads CAISDDISRNTQYF. The DNA for the CDR3 is TGTGCCATCAGTGACGATATTAGCCGAAATACGCAGTATTTT.

This clonotype came up a few times. V gene TRBV7-8 combines with J gene TRBJ2-3, with a weak D call TRBD1 (5 bases). CDR3 length: 15 residues. Germline CDR1 SGHVS, CDR2 FQNEAQ. V lost 4 bases to trimming and J lost 5 bases, with 16 bases between them. CDR3: CASSSPLEGEDTQYF. In DNA form, the CDR3 reads TGTGCCAGCAGCTCCCCCCTGGAAGGGGAAGATACGCAGTATTTT. Filled out from reference TRBV7-8 and TRBJ2-3, the complete variable domain reads GAGVSQSPRYKVAKRGQDVALRCDPISGHVSLFWYQQALGQGPEFLTYFQNEAQLDKSGLPSDRFFAERPEGSVSTLKIQRTQQEDSAVYLCASSSPLEGEDTQYFGPGTRLTVL.

This rearrangement joins TRBV2 to TRBJ2-4, with D uncertain. V was trimmed by 0 bases and J by 15 bases, leaving 12 bases between them. The CDR3 runs to 12 residues. Germline assignment: CDR1 SNHLY and CDR2 FYNNEI. This CDR3 is CASSEAPTFGYF. The CDR3 DNA reads TGTGCCAGCAGTGAAGCCCCGACATTTGGGTACTTC.

This clonotype came up many times. The chain is built from TRBV28 and TRBJ2-2; D is unresolved. Germline assignment: CDR1 MDHEN and CDR2 SYDVKM. The CDR3 extends over 12 amino acids. Between the trimmed V and J ends, which lost 7 bases and 10 bases, there was a span of 13 bases. The CDR3 bases are TGTGCCAGCACCAGATCCGGTGCGGAGCTGTTTTTT. This sequence encodes CASTRSGAELFF.

This rearrangement joins TRBV14 to TRBJ2-3, with no clear D. V shed 0 bases and J shed 6 bases, with 16 bases lying between them. The CDR3 spans 16 residues. Germline values: CDR1 SGHDN, CDR2 FVKESK. The CDR3: CASSQEAHPFPDTQYF. The CDR3 DNA sequence: TGTGCCAGCAGCCAAGAGGCACACCCATTCCCGGATACGCAGTATTTT.

The chain uses TRBV15 and TRBJ1-4; D ambiguous. CDR1 LNHNV and CDR2 YYDKDF come from the germline V gene (reference sequence). V was shortened by 8 bases and J by 8 bases, with 12 bases between the two germline ends. The length of the CDR3 is 12 residues. In DNA form, the CDR3 reads TGTGCCACCGCAAGGGTGAGGGAAAAACTGTTTTTT. Protein: CATARVREKLFF.

This clonotype was picked up a small number of times. J is TRBJ2-1 and V is TRBV20-1; 7 positions match TRBD2. This CDR3 has 14 amino acids. V lost 6 bases and J lost 5; bases outside the gene matches: 10. Germline V CDR1 and CDR2: DFQATT, SNEGSKA (reference sequence). This CDR3 is CSAQRELVNNEQFF. DNA for the CDR3: TGCAGTGCCCAGCGGGAACTGGTCAACAATGAGCAGTTCTTC.

This clonotype appeared a few times. The V call is TRBV10-1, the J call TRBJ2-3; 12 positions agree with TRBD2. With 3 bases clipped from V and 1 base from J, the junction kept 5 bases outside the gene matches. This CDR3 comprises 17 residues. Per the germline V gene, CDR1 is WNHNN and CDR2 is SYGVQD (reference sequence). The CDR3: CASSDGLAGTRTDTQYF. CDR3 in DNA: TGCGCCAGCAGTGACGGACTAGCGGGAACTCGCACAGATACGCAGTATTTT.

The CDR3 is CASRELQGNEKLFF. CDR3 DNA sequence: TGTGCCAGCAGAGAACTACAGGGTAATGAAAAACTGTTTTTT. V and J are TRBV2 and TRBJ1-4, with D possibly matching TRBD1 (6 bases). The CDR3 has 14 amino acids. The ends were cut back, 6 bases at V and 4 bases at J, with 12 bases in the middle. Germline CDR1 SNHLY, CDR2 FYNNEI. Drawing the rest from reference TRBV2 and TRBJ1-4, the complete variable domain is EPEVTQTPSHQVTQMGQEVILRCVPISNHLYFYWYRQILGQKVEFLVSFYNNEISEKSEIFDDQFSVERPDGSNFTLKIRSTKLEDSAMYFCASRELQGNEKLFFGSGTQLSVL.

The chain employs TRBV12-3 or TRBV12-4 and TRBJ2-5; 7 nucleotides agree with TRBD2. The J segment lost 2 bases and the V segment lost 0 bases, leaving 6 bases of the junction unmatched. The length of the CDR3 is 16 residues. In DNA, the CDR3 is TGTGCCAGCAGTTTAGCGGGGGGTAGCGGGCAAGAGACCCAGTACTTC. Residues: CASSLAGGSGQETQYF.

The chain links TRBV28 to TRBJ2-2; a possible D gene is TRBD2 (6 bases). V gave up 3 bases and J gave up 7 bases, with 15 bases separating them. CDR3 length equals 15 residues. Germline-derived CDR1 and CDR2 are MDHEN and SYDVKM. Here the CDR3 DNA reads TGTGCCAGCAGTTTTTGGGCGGGACGTGGCGGGGAGCTGTTTTTT. This encodes CASSFWAGRGGELFF.